The sequence of this T cell receptor beta chain was determined in a study of OX40 agonist ivuxolimab in advanced cancers. Here immunoSEQ multiplex PCR was the method, and the copy in TCRdb shows in-frame clones only, minus some. The sample lists fewer than 80,000 clones; 90% to 95% were seen once. CDR3 length equals 15 residues. The germline V and J ends were trimmed by 2 bases and 3 bases, with 14 bases remaining between them. Germline CDR1 LGHNA, CDR2 YSLEER. As to this clone: What it binds is not known.

Study-level findings and limits: At 0.1 to 3.0 mg/kg, clonal expansion of CD4+ and CD8+ blood T cells had occurred by week 6. Relative to CD4+, CD8+ T cells held more expanded clones on average.

The receptor comes from an adult with an advanced solid tumor such as melanoma, head and neck, liver or kidney cancer. V usage is TRBV4-3 and J usage is TRBJ2-7, with D possibly being TRBD1 or TRBD2 (5 bases each). Sequenced material: CD4+ or CD8+ T cells sorted from blood, taken in a trial of the OX40 agonist ivuxolimab. DNA of the CDR3: TGCGCCAGCAGCCAAAATGATGGGACGCACTACGAGCAGTACTTC. Translated: CASSQNDGTHYEQYF.